This record covers a single T cell receptor beta chain. This record comes from a study of blood T cell repertoires in COVID-19. The overall study: From the United States, Italy and Spain came samples of acute and convalescent COVID-19. PBMCs, B-cell-depleted T cells, or T cells were the source of the cDNA or gDNA that made up the material.

Per the study methods: Quantification of nucleated cells was approximated via reference gene primer amplification. Libraries were prepared by immunoSEQ multiplex PCR; TCRdb keeps only in-frame clonotypes and omits some of them. That table supplies the V and J calls and clone size; D and trimming were determined from the DNA. This sample has around 83,000 clones; approximately 86% occur once, and the top ten carry about 8.5%. Sequenced sample: peripheral blood. The sequence derives from an elderly man with active or convalescent COVID-19.

DNA for the CDR3: TGCGCCAGCGATTTTAACCCCAGGGGCAGGGGCTATGGCTACACCTTC. Translating gives CASDFNPRGRGYGYTF. V is TRBV5-1 and J is TRBJ1-2; D is possibly TRBD1 (6 bases). V shed 7 bases and J shed 4 bases, with 23 bases lying between them. Per the germline V gene, CDR1 is SGHRS and CDR2 is YFSETQ. The CDR3 is 16 residues long. Supplemented by reference TRBV5-1 and TRBJ1-2, the full variable domain reads KAGVTQTPRYLIKTRGQQVTLSCSPISGHRSVSWYQQTPGQGLQFLFEYFSETQRNKGNFPGRFSGRQFSNSRSEMNVSTLELGDSALYLCASDFNPRGRGYGYTFGSGTRLTVV.